This TCR beta chain emerged from a study of response to subunit inactivated influenza vaccine. There are many counts of this clonotype. One entry per CDR3 protein, called by TCRdb with MiXCR from the RT-PCR reads. The table records about half a million distinct CDR3 sequences, approximately 11% of them present only once. Sequenced here: PBMCs from blood, sampled 40 to 50 days after vaccination. The source is a man between 45 and 60 years old who received an inactivated influenza vaccine.

CDR3 coding DNA: TGTGCCAGCAACTCAGCCCGGGGAGGTGGGACCCAGTACTTC. It codes for CASNSARGGGTQYF. The chain joins TRBV7-2 to TRBJ2-5, with a possible D match to TRBD2 (6 bases). The CDR3 is 14 amino acids. Germline V gives CDR1 SGHTA, CDR2 FQGNSA. V was shortened by 7 bases and J by 7 bases, with 19 bases between the two germline ends. The complete variable domain, with remaining parts taken from reference TRBV7-2 and TRBJ2-5, reads GAGVSQSPSNKVTEKGKDVELRCDPISGHTALYWYRQSLGQGLEFLIYFQGNSAPDKSGLPSDRFSAERTGGSVSTLTIQRTQQEDSAVYLCASNSARGGGTQYFGPGTRLLVL.